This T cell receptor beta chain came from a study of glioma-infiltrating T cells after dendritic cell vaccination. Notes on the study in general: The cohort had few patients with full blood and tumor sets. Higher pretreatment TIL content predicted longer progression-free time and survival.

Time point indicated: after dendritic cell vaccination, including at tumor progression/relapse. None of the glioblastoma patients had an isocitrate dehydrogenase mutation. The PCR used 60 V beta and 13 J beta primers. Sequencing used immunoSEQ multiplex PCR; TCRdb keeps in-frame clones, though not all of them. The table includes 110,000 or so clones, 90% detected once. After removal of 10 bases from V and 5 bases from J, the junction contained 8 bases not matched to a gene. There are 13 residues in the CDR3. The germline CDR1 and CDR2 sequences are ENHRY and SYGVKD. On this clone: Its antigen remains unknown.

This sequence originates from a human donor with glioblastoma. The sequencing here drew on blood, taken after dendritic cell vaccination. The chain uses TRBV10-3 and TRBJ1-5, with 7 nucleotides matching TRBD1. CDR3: CATSGTEDQPQHF. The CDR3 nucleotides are TGTGCCACCTCGGGGACAGAAGATCAGCCCCAGCATTTT.